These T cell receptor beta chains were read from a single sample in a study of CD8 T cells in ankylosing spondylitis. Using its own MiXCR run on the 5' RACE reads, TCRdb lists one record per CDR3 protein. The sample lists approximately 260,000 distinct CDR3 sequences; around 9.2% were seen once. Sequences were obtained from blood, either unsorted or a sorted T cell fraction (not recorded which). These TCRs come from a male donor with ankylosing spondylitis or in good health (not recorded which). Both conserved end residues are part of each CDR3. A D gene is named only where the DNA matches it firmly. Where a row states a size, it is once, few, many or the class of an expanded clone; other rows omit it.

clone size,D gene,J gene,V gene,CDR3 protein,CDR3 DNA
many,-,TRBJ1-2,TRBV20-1,CSARDTGLGEGYTF,TGCAGTGCTAGAGATACGGGTCTAGGAGAGGGCTACACCTTC
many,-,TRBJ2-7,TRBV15,CATSKAGQSYEQYF,TGTGCCACTAGCAAGGCAGGTCAATCCTACGAGCAGTACTTC
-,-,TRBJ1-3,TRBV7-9,CASSLGRTAGNTIYF,TGTGCCAGCAGCTTAGGTAGAACAGCTGGAAACACCATATATTTT
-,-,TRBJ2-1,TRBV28,CASSLDSGNEQFF,TGTGCCAGCAGTTTAGACAGTGGCAATGAGCAGTTCTTC
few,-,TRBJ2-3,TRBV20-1,CSARGSGGPTDTQYF,TGCAGTGCTAGAGGGTCAGGTGGGCCCACAGATACGCAGTATTTT
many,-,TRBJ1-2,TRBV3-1,CASSQPSAGIYGYTF,TGTGCCAGCAGCCAGCCCTCCGCGGGCATCTATGGCTACACCTTC
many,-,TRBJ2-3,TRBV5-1,CASSLGGRAMDTQYF,TGCGCCAGCAGCTTGGGAGGACGGGCGATGGATACGCAGTATTTT
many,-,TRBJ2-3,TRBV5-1,CASSIGAHSTDTQYF,TGCGCCAGCAGCATCGGGGCCCACTCCACAGATACGCAGTATTTT
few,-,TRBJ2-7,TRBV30,CAWSVVSWSGEQYF,TGTGCCTGGAGTGTAGTGTCCTGGTCCGGCGAGCAGTACTTC
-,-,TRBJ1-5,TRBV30,CAWSADSNQPQHF,TGTGCCTGGAGTGCAGATAGCAATCAGCCCCAGCATTTT
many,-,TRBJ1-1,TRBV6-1,CASSGTSNTEAFF,TGTGCCAGCAGTGGGACATCCAACACTGAAGCTTTCTTT
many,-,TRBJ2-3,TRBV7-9,CASSSRGATDTQYF,TGTGCCAGCAGCTCCAGGGGGGCCACAGATACGCAGTATTTT
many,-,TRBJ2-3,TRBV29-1,CSVLGLGLAHTDTQYF,TGCAGCGTTTTGGGATTGGGGCTAGCGCACACAGATACGCAGTATTTT
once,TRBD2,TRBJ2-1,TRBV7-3,CASSFGTSGGSSYNEQFF,TGTGCCAGCAGCTTCGGGACTAGCGGGGGAAGCTCCTACAATGAGCAGTTCTTC
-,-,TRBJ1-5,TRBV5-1,CASSLGGDFNQPQHF,TGCGCCAGCAGCTTGGGAGGGGACTTCAATCAGCCCCAGCATTTT
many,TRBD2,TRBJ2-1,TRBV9,CASSGAGRGSYNEQFF,TGTGCCAGCAGCGGTGCAGGGCGGGGGTCCTACAATGAGCAGTTCTTC
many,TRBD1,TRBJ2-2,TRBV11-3,CASSRDRETGELFF,TGTGCCAGCAGCCGAGACAGGGAAACCGGGGAGCTGTTTTTT
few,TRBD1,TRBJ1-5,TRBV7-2,CASSPRGQGFSNQPQHF,TGTGCCAGCAGCCCAAGGGGACAGGGGTTTAGCAATCAGCCCCAGCATTTT
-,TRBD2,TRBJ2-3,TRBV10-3,CAIRGTSGPTDTQYF,TGTGCCATCAGGGGGACTAGCGGCCCCACAGATACGCAGTATTTT
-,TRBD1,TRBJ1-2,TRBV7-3,CARTGRVLQNYGYTF,TGTGCCCGGACAGGGCGAGTCCTTCAGAACTATGGCTACACCTTC
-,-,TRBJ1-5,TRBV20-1,CSARDQGSSQPQHF,TGCAGTGCTAGAGATCAGGGTTCAAGTCAGCCCCAGCATTTT
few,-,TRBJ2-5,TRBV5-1,CASSLVSGTPGETQYF,TGCGCCAGCAGCTTGGTCTCCGGGACTCCCGGTGAGACCCAGTACTTC
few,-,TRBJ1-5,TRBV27,CASTSIRDISQPQHF,TGTGCCAGCACCTCGATCAGGGACATCAGTCAGCCCCAGCATTTT
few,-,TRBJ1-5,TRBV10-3,CAIGQSNQPQHF,TGTGCCATCGGACAGAGCAATCAGCCCCAGCATTTT
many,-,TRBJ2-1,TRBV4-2,CASSQDPGRGTYNEQFF,TGTGCCAGCAGCCAAGATCCCGGACGGGGGACCTACAATGAGCAGTTCTTC
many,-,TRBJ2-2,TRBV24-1,CATSDRTPQAGELFF,TGTGCCACCAGTGACAGGACTCCCCAGGCCGGGGAGCTGTTTTTT
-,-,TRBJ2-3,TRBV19,CASSIGLDTDTQYF,TGTGCCAGTAGTATTGGCTTAGACACAGATACGCAGTATTTT
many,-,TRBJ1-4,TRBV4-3,CASSPNREEKLFF,TGCGCCAGCAGCCCTAACAGGGAAGAAAAACTGTTTTTT
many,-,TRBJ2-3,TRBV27,CASSLSADPRFTQYF,TGTGCCAGCAGTTTATCGGCGGATCCCAGATTTACGCAGTATTTT
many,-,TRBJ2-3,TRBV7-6,CASSLNLPSTDTQYF,TGTGCCAGCAGCTTAAATCTACCTAGCACAGATACGCAGTATTTT
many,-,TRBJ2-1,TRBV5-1,CASSLEQVRGNEQFF,TGCGCCAGCAGCTTGGAACAGGTTCGAGGCAATGAGCAGTTCTTC
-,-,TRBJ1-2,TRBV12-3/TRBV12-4,CASGFWGVANYGYTF,TGTGCCAGCGGGTTTTGGGGGGTAGCTAACTATGGCTACACCTTC
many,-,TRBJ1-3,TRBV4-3,CASSQDSRGGNTIYF,TGCGCCAGCAGCCAAGATTCGAGGGGGGGAAACACCATATATTTT
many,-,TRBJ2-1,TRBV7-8,CASTPGEGGYNEQFF,TGTGCCAGCACCCCGGGAGAAGGGGGCTACAATGAGCAGTTCTTC
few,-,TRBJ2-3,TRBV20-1,CSAALRVGEVDTQYF,TGCAGTGCTGCCTTGAGGGTGGGAGAAGTTGATACGCAGTATTTT
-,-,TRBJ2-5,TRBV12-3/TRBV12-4,CASSWRGETQYF,TGTGCCAGCAGTTGGAGGGGGGAGACCCAGTACTTC
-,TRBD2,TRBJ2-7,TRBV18,CASSPQSGSVHEQYF,TGTGCCAGCTCACCACAAAGCGGGAGTGTCCACGAGCAGTACTTC
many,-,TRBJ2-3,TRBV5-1,CASSLLDQTGTQYF,TGCGCCAGCAGCCTACTGGACCAGACTGGGACGCAGTATTTT
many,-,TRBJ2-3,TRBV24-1,CATSDFLDTQYF,TGTGCCACCAGTGATTTTTTGGATACGCAGTATTTT
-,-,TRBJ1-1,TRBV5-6,CASGPGLGRTEAFF,TGTGCCAGCGGCCCAGGGTTGGGGCGCACTGAAGCTTTCTTT
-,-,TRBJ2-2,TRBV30,CAWSTGAGELFF,TGTGCCTGGAGCACCGGGGCCGGGGAGCTGTTTTTT
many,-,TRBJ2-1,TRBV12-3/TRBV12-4,CASILRNEQFF,TGTGCCAGCATCCTCCGGAATGAGCAGTTCTTC
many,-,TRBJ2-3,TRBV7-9,CASSLGTVDTQYF,TGTGCCAGCAGCCTCGGGACGGTAGATACGCAGTATTTT
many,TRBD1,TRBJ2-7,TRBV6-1,CASSMDRWEAYEQYF,TGTGCCAGCAGCATGGACAGGTGGGAAGCCTACGAGCAGTACTTC
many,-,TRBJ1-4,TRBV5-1,CASSFGRVGEKLFF,TGCGCCAGCAGCTTCGGCAGGGTGGGTGAAAAACTGTTTTTT
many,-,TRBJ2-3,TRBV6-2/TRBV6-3,CASSYLAEDTQYF,TGTGCCAGCAGTTATTTAGCGGAGGATACGCAGTATTTT
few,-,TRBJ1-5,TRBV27,CASSLRERNQPQHF,TGTGCCAGCAGTTTACGGGAACGTAATCAGCCCCAGCATTTT
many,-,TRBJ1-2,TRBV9,CASSVGTVTNYGYTF,TGTGCCAGCAGCGTTGGGACCGTGACTAACTATGGCTACACCTTC
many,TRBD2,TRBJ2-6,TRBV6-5,CASSLLGGSGASGANVLTF,TGTGCCAGCAGTTTGCTTGGAGGAAGCGGGGCTTCTGGGGCCAACGTCCTGACTTTC
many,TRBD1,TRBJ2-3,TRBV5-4,CASSHDRVTSTDTQYF,TGTGCCAGCAGCCACGACAGGGTTACTAGCACAGATACGCAGTATTTT
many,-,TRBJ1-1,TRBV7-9,CASSPPRRTEAFF,TGTGCCAGCAGCCCGCCTCGACGGACTGAAGCTTTCTTT
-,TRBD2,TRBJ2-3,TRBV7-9,CASSLVGLGTTDTQYF,TGTGCCAGCAGCTTGGTGGGACTAGGAACGACAGATACGCAGTATTTT
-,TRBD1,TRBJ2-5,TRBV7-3,CASSLKGARGETQYF,TGTGCCAGCAGCTTAAAGGGGGCGAGGGGGGAGACCCAGTACTTC